Below, 5 T cell receptor beta chains from the same sample are listed, as sequenced in a study of blood T cell repertoires in COVID-19. Some clones are missing from TCRdb's copy, which holds only in-frame ones; the method was immunoSEQ multiplex PCR. This sample has some 250,000 clones, with approximately 84% found just once. Sequencing used PBMCs or T cells enriched from blood (not recorded which). The source is a woman in her 40s with acute COVID-19.

This chain links TRBV29-1 with TRBJ2-1; 9 nucleotides line up with TRBD2. J was trimmed by 7 bases and V by 5 bases; bases with no gene match: 9. The CDR3 is 14 amino acids. The germline CDR1 and CDR2 sequences are SQVTM and ANQGSEA. The CDR3 protein is CSVHEREARNEQFF. The CDR3 nucleotides are TGCAGCGTTCACGAGCGGGAGGCTCGAAATGAGCAGTTCTTC.

The CDR3 protein is CASSRSGTGVQDTQYF. CDR3 nucleotide sequence: TGTGCCAGTAGTAGATCCGGGACAGGAGTCCAGGATACGCAGTATTTT. The J gene is TRBJ2-3, the V gene TRBV19; 8 bases map to TRBD1. V shed 4 bases and J 6 bases; nucleotides not matched to a gene: 12. This CDR3 is 16 amino acids long. Germline V gene lookup returns CDR1 LNHDA and CDR2 SQIVND (reference sequence).

This clone was counted a single time. The CDR3, as DNA: TGTGCCAGCAGTGGTGCCGGGACTAGCCTATCGACAGATACGCAGTATTTT. Protein sequence: CASSGAGTSLSTDTQYF. J is TRBJ2-3 and V is TRBV2; 9 bases agree with TRBD2. Looked up from germline, CDR1 is SNHLY and CDR2 is FYNNEI. Trimming at V came to 4 bases and at J to 3 bases, leaving 11 bases not matched to a gene. The CDR3 extends over 17 amino acids.

The rearrangement links TRBV5-6 to TRBJ2-3; D may be TRBD2 (5 bases). V lost 4 bases and J 3 bases, leaving 6 bases between the germline ends. Germline lookup yields CDR1 SGHDT and CDR2 YYEEEE. This CDR3 has 12 residues. The CDR3 loop reads CASSPGTDTQYF. The CDR3, as DNA: TGTGCCAGCAGCCCGGGGACAGATACGCAGTATTTT.

V usage is TRBV5-4 and J usage is TRBJ2-2; 13 nucleotides match TRBD2. Trimming at V came to 4 bases and at J to 2 bases, leaving 5 bases not matched to a gene. The length of the CDR3 is 17 residues. Looked up from germline, CDR1 is SGHNT and CDR2 is YYREEE (reference sequence). CDR3 bases: TGTGCCAGCAGCCCGACTAGCGGGAGGTCAAACACCGGGGAGCTGTTTTTT. It is translated as CASSPTSGRSNTGELFF.